A single sample is the source of the 2 T cell receptor beta chains below, sequenced in a study of cytomegalovirus exposure and HLA in healthy donors. The study ran its PCR with 60 Vbeta and 13 Jbeta primers. TCRdb's table, derived via immunoSEQ multiplex PCR, lists solely in-frame clones and lacks some. The table records some 150,000 clones, about a tenth of them present only once. Sequenced: PBMCs. The receptors were sampled from a male donor in good health and CMV-seronegative.

This clone appeared a few times. The rearrangement links TRBV11-3 to TRBJ2-2, with 7 nucleotides matching TRBD1. V lost 6 bases, J lost 1 base, and 8 bases stayed unmatched. This CDR3 spans 16 amino acids. In germline, CDR1 is SGHNT, CDR2 YENEEA. The DNA for the CDR3 is TGTGCCAGCAGTCCACGACAGGGCTTGAACACCGGGGAGCTGTTTTTT. Encoded protein: CASSPRQGLNTGELFF.

There are a few counts of this clone. The V call is TRBV5-1, the J call TRBJ2-7; D call uncertain. In germline, CDR1 is SGHRS, CDR2 YFSETQ. This CDR3 has 15 amino acids. The V end was cut by 4 bases, the J end by 7 bases, with 21 bases between. The CDR3 DNA follows: TGCGCCAGCAGCCTTACCCCCATGGAGCGCCAAGAGCAGTACTTC. Translating gives CASSLTPMERQEQYF.